This T cell receptor (beta chain) was profiled in a study of blood T cell repertoires in COVID-19 (dated by TCRdb to 2018 to 2020). In terms of the full investigation: Samples covering the acute and convalescent phases of COVID-19 were provided by collaborators in the United States, Italy and Spain. The sample metadata nearly always contained a de-identified subject ID, COVID-19 status, age in years and sex. Deeply sampled blood TCRbeta repertoires from subjects exposed to, actively infected with, or recovered from COVID-19 were included in the dataset. Samples were obtained from the ongoing ImmuneRACE study (first 160 participants) and from some 1,200 subjects provided by 6 global collaborators. The prospective study material was composed of cDNA or gDNA derived from T cells, B-cell-depleted T cells, or PBMCs. A freely available public database, intended as a resource for researchers studying the immune response to SARS-CoV-2, is where the repertoires were released. Where available, HLA class I and class II types were obtained from metadata supplied by the sample provider rather than from assay-based typing.

Whole blood was collected in K2EDTA tubes by collaborating institutions according to the institutions' own protocols. For TCRbeta analysis, collaborators shipped samples as frozen whole blood, isolated PBMCs, or DNA extracted from either of those sample types. TCRbeta CDR3 regions were amplified from genomic DNA using the immunoSEQ Assay, a bias-controlled multiplex PCR. On the authors' methods: The number of nucleated cells in each sample was estimated from the amplification of reference gene primers within the assay. To quantify the absolute abundance of each unique TCRbeta CDR3 rearrangement, sequence reads were collapsed and filtered. Productive Simpson clonality was computed per sample as the square root of Simpson's diversity index over productive rearrangements. TCRdb carries this immuneACCESS record with in-frame sequences only. Its versions omit some clonotypes, under half of them owing to an unresolved V gene in the studies checked, with the rest unexplained. For V, J and clone size, that table is used; D and trimming come from the DNA. This sample is represented by some 87,000 clones; approximately 82% of them were singletons. The biggest ten clones account for over 35% of the sample.

As for this clone: Its specific antigen is unknown. No much larger clone exists at a distance of one base, and base qualities are not known.

Beyond this particular receptor, the publication reports: Clinical and demographic metadata were provided uncurated, with the amount varying by source and participant.

Sequences MDHEN (CDR1) and SYDVKM (CDR2) are obtained from the germline V gene. The CDR3, cysteine through phenylalanine, is 13 amino acids long. Only the CDR3 DNA stays, 39 bases, in frame from base 1. The junction carries 11 bases between V and J, which are trimmed by 3 bases and 7 bases respectively. Sequencing was carried out using peripheral blood. The chain uses TRBV28 and TRBJ2-3; confidence is insufficient to name the D gene. The clonotype was recovered from a man aged 80 or over with active or convalescent COVID-19. The CDR3 in this case is CASSLREAYTQYF. In nucleotide form, the sequence is TGTGCCAGCAGTTTGCGAGAAGCTTATACGCAGTATTTT.